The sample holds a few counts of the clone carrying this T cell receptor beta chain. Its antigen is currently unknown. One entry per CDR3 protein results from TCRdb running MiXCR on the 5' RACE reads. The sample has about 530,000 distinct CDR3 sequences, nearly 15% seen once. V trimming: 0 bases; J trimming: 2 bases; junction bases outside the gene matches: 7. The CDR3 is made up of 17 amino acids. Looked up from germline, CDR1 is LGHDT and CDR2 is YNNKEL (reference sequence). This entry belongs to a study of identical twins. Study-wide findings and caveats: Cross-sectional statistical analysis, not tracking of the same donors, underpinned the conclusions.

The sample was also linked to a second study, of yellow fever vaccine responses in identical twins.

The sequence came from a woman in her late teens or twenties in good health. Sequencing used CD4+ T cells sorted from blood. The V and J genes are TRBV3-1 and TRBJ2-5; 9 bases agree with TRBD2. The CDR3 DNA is TGTGCCAGCAGCCAAGAGGGTCTAGCGGGGAAACAAGAGACCCAGTACTTC. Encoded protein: CASSQEGLAGKQETQYF.